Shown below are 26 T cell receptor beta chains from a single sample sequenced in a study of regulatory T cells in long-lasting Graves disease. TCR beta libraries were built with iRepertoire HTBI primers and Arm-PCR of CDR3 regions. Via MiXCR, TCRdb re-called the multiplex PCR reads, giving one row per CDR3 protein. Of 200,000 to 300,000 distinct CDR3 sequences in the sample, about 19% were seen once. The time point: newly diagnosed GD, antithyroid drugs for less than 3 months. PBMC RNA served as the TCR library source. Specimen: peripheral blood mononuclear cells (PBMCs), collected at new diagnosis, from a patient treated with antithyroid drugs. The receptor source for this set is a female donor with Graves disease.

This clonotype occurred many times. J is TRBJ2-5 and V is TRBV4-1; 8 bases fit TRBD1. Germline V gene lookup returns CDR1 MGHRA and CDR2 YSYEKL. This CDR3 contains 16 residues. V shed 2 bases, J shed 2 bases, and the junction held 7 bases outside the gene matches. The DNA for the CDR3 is TGCGCCAGCAGCCAAACGCCGGACAGGGAACAAGAGACCCAGTACTTC. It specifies CASSQTPDREQETQYF.

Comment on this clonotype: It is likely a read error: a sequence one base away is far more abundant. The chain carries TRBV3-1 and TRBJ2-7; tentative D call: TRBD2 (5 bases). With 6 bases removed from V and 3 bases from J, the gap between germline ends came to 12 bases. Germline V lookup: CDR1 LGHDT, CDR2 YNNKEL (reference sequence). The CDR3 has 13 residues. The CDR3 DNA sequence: TGTGCCAGCAGTTACGGGGTCCACTACGAGCAGTACTTC. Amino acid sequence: CASSYGVHYEQYF.

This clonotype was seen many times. DNA for the CDR3: TGTGCCAGCAGTGACTTAGGCGCGGGTAGAGAAAAACTGTTTTTT. Translating it yields CASSDLGAGREKLFF. The gene calls are TRBV2 and TRBJ1-4; D is unclear. The V end lost 3 bases, the J end lost 8 bases, and 16 bases lay between the germline ends. The CDR3 has 15 amino acids. CDR1 and CDR2 (germline): SNHLY, FYNNEI. The entire variable domain, with the rest obtained from reference TRBV2 and TRBJ1-4, is as follows: EPEVTQTPSHQVTQMGQEVILRCVPISNHLYFYWYRQILGQKVEFLVSFYNNEISEKSEIFDDQFSVERPDGSNFTLKIRSTKLEDSAMYFCASSDLGAGREKLFFGSGTQLSVL.

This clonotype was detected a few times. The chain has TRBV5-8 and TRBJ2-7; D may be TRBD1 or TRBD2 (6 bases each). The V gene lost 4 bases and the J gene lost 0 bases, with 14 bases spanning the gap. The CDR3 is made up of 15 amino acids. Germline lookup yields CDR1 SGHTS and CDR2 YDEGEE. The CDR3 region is CASSLPGAGSYEQYF. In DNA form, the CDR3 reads TGTGCCAGCAGCCTTCCGGGGGCCGGCTCCTACGAGCAGTACTTC.

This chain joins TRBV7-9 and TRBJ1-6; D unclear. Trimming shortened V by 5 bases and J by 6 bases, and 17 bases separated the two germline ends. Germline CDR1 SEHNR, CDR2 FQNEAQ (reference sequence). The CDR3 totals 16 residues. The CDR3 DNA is TGTGCCAGCAGCCCAGGACTGGATTTATCTAATTCACCCCTCCACTTT. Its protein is CASSPGLDLSNSPLHF.

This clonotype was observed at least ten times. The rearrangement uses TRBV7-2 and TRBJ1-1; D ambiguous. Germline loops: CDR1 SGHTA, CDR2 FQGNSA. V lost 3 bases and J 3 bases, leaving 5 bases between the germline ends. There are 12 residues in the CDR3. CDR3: CASSFGYTEAFF. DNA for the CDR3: TGTGCCAGCAGCTTTGGTTACACTGAAGCTTTCTTT.

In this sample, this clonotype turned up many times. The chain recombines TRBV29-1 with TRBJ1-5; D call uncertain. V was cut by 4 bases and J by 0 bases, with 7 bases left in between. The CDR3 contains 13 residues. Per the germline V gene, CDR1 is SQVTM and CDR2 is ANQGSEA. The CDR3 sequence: CSVVENSNQPQHF. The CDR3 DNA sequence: TGCAGCGTTGTGGAGAATAGCAATCAGCCCCAGCATTTT.

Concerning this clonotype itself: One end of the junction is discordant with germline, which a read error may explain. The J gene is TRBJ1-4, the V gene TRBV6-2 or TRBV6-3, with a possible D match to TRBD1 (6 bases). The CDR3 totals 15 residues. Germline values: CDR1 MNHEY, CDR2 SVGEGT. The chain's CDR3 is CASSGPGATDEKLFF. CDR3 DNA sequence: TGTGCCAGCAGTGGACCAGGGGCAACTGATGAAAAACTGTTTTTT.

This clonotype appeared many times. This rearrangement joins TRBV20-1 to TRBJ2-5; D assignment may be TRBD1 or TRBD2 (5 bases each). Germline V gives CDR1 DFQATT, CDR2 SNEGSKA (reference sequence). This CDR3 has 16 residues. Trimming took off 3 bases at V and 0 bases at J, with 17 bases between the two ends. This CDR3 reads CSARAGTLRYQETQYF. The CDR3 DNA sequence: TGCAGTGCTAGGGCTGGGACCTTAAGGTACCAAGAGACCCAGTACTTC.

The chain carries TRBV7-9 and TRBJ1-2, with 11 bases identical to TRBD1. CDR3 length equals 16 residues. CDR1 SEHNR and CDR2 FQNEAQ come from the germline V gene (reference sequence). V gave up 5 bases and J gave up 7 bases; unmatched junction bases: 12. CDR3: CASSLGQGASLGGYTF. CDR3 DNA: TGTGCCAGCAGCCTAGGACAGGGGGCGTCTTTAGGTGGCTACACCTTC. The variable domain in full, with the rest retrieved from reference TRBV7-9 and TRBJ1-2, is DTGVSQNPRHKITKRGQNVTFRCDPISEHNRLYWYRQTLGQGPEFLTYFQNEAQLEKSRLLSDRFSAERPKGSFSTLEIQRTEQGDSAMYLCASSLGQGASLGGYTFGSGTRLTVV.

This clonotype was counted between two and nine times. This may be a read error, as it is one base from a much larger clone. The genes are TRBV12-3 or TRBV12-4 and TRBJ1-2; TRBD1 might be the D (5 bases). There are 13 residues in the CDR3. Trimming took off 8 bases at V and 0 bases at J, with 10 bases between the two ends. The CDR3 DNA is TGTGCCAGCGAGGCGGGGGCTAACTATGGCTACACCTTC. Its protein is CASEAGANYGYTF.

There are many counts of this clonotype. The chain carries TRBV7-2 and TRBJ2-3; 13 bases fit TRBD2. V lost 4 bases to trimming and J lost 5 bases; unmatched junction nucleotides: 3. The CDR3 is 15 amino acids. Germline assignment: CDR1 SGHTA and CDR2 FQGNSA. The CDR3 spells CASSWTSGSGDTQYF. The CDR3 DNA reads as TGTGCCAGCAGCTGGACTAGCGGGAGTGGAGATACGCAGTATTTT.

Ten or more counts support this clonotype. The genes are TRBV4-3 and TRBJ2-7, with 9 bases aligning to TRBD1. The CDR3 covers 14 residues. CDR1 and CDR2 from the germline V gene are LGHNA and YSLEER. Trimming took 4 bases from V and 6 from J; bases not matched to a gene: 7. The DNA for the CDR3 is TGCGCCAGCAGCCTCCGGGACAGGGAGAGCGAGCAGTACTTC. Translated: CASSLRDRESEQYF.

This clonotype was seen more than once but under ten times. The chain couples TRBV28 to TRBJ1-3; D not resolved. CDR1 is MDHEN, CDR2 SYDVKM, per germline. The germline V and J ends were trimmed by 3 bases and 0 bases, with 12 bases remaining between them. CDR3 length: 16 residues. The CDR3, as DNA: TGTGCCAGCAGTTTCTCTTTTCTGTTCTCTGGAAACACCATATATTTT. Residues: CASSFSFLFSGNTIYF.

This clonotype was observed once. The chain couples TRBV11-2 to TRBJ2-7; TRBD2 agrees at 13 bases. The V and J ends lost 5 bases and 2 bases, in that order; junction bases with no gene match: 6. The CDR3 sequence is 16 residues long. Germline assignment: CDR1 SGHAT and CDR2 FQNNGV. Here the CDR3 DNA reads TGTGCCAGCAGCCGCGGACTAGCGGGGGTTACCTACGAGCAGTACTTC. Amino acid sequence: CASSRGLAGVTYEQYF.

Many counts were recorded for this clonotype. The CDR3 here is CASSFTGRADTQYF. In nucleotides, the CDR3 is TGTGCCAGCAGCTTCACAGGGAGGGCAGATACGCAGTATTTT. The chain is built from TRBV7-6 and TRBJ2-3; possibly TRBD2 for D (7 bases). There are 14 residues in the CDR3. Trimming cost V 3 bases and J 4 bases, with 11 bases left between them. Germline V gene lookup returns CDR1 SGHVS and CDR2 FNYEAQ.

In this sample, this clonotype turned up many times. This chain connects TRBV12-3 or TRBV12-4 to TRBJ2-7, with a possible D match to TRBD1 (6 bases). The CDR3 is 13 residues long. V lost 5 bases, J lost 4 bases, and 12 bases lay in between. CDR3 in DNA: TGTGCCAGCAGTAGACAGGCCGGTTACGAGCAGTACTTC. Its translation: CASSRQAGYEQYF.

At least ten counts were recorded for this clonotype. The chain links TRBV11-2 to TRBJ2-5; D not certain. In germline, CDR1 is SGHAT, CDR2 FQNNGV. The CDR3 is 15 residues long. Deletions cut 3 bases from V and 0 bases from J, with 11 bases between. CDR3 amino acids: CASSFEIQYQETQYF. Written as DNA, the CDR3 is TGTGCCAGCAGCTTCGAAATCCAGTACCAAGAGACCCAGTACTTC.

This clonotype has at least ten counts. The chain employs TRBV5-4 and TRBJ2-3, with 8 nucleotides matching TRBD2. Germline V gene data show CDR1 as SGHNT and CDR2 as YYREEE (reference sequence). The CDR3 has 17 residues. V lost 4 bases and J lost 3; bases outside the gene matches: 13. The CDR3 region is CASSPGAAGGVTDTQYF. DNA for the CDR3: TGTGCCAGCAGCCCCGGGGCGGCGGGGGGCGTAACAGATACGCAGTATTTT.

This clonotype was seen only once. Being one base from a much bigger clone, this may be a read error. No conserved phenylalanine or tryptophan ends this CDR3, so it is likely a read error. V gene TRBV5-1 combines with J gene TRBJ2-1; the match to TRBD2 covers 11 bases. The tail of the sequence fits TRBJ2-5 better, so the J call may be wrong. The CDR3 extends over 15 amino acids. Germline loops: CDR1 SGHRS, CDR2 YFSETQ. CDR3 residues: CASSHGTSGIVTQYL. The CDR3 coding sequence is TGCGCCAGCAGCCATGGGACTAGCGGTATTGTGACCCAGTACCTC.

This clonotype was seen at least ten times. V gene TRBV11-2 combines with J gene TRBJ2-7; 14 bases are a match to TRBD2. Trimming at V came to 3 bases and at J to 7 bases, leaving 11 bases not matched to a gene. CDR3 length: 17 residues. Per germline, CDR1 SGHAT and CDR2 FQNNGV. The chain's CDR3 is CASSLGRLAGGPEEQYF. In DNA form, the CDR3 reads TGTGCCAGCAGCTTGGGAAGACTAGCGGGAGGGCCCGAAGAGCAGTACTTC. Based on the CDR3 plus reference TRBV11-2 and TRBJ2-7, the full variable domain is EAGVAQSPRYKIIEKRQSVAFWCNPISGHATLYWYQQILGQGPKLLIQFQNNGVVDDSQLPKDRFSAERLKGVDSTLKIQPAKLEDSAVYLCASSLGRLAGGPEEQYFGPGTRLTVT.

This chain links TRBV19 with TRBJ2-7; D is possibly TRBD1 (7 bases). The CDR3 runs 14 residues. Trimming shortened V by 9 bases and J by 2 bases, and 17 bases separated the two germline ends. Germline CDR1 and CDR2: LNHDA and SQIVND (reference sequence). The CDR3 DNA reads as TGTGCCAGCGCCCCTAGCAGGGGGGCCTACGAGCAGTACTTC. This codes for CASAPSRGAYEQYF.

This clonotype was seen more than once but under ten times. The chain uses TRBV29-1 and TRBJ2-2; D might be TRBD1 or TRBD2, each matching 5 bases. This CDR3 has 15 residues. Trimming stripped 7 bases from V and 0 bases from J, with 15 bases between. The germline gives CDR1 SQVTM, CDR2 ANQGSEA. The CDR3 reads CSGRKGRSNTGELFF. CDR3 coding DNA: TGCAGCGGTCGAAAGGGACGGTCGAACACCGGGGAGCTGTTTTTT.

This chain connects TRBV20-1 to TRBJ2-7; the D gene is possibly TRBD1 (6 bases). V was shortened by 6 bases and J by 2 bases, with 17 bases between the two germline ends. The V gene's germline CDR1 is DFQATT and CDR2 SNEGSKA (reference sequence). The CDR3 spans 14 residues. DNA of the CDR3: TGCAGTGCACCCCGGGGACAAAACCCCTACGAGCAGTACTTC. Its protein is CSAPRGQNPYEQYF.

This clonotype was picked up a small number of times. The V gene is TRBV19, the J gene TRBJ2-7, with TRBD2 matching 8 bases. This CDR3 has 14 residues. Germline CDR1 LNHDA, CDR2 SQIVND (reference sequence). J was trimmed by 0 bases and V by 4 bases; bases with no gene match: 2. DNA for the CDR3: TGTGCCAGTAGTACGAGCGGGAGCTCCTACGAGCAGTACTTC. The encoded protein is CASSTSGSSYEQYF.

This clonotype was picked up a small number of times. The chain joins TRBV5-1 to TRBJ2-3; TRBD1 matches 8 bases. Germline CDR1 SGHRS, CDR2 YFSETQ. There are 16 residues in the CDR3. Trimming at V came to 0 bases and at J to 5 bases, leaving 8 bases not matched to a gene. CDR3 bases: TGCGCCAGCAGCTTGGGGGCAGGGGGCCTCATAGATACGCAGTATTTT. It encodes CASSLGAGGLIDTQYF.